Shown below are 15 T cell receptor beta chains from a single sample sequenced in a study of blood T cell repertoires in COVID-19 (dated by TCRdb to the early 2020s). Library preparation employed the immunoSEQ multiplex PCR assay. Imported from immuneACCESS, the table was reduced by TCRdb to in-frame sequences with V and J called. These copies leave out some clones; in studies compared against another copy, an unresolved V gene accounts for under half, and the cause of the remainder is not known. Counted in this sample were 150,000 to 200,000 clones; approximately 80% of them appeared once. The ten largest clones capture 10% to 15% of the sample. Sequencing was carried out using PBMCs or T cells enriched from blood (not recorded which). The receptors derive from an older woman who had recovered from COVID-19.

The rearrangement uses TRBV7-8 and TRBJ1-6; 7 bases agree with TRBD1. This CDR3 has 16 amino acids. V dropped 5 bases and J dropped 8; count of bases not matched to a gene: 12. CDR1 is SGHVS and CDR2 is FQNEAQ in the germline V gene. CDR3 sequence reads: CASSVRQGPNHSPLHF. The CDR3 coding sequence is TGTGCCAGCAGCGTACGACAGGGTCCGAACCATTCACCCCTCCACTTT.

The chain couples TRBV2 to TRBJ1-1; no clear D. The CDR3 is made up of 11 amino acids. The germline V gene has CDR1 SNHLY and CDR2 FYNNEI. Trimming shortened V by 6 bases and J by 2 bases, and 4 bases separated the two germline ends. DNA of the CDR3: TGTGCCAGCAGAGCCAACACTGAAGCTTTCTTT. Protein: CASRANTEAFF.

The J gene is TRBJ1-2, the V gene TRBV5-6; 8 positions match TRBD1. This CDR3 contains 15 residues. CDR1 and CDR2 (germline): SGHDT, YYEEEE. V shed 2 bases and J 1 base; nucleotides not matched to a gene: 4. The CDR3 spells CASSLGQGINYGYTF. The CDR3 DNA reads TGTGCCAGCAGCTTAGGACAGGGAATTAACTATGGCTACACCTTC.

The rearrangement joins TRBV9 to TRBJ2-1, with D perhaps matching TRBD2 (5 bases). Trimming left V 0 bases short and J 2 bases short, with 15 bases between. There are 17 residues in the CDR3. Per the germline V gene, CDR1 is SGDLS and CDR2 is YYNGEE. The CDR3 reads CASSVGLTERPYNEQFF. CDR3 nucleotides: TGTGCCAGCAGCGTAGGTCTTACCGAGCGGCCCTACAATGAGCAGTTCTTC.

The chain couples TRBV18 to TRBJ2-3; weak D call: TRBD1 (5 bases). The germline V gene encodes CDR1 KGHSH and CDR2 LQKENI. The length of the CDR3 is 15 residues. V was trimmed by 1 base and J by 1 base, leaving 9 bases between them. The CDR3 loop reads CASSPQGIGTDTQYF. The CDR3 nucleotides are TGTGCCAGCTCACCACAGGGGATTGGCACAGATACGCAGTATTTT.

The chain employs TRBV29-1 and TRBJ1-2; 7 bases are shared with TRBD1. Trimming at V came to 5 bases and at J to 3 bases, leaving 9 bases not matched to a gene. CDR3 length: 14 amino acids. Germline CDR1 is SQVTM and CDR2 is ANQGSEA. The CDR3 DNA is TGCAGCGTTCAGACGGGACAGAGACACTATGGCTACACCTTC. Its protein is CSVQTGQRHYGYTF.

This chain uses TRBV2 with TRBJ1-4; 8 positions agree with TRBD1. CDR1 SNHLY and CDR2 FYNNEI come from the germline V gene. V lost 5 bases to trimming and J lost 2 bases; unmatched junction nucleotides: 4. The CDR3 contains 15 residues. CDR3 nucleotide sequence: TGTGCCAGCAGTACAGGGGGATCCACTAATGAAAAACTGTTTTTT. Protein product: CASSTGGSTNEKLFF.

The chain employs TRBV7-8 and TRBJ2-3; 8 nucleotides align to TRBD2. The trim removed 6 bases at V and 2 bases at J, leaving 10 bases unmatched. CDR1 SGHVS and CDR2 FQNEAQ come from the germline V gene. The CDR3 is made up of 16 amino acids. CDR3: CASRRYFSGDTDTQYF. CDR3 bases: TGTGCCAGCAGGCGTTACTTTAGCGGGGACACAGATACGCAGTATTTT.

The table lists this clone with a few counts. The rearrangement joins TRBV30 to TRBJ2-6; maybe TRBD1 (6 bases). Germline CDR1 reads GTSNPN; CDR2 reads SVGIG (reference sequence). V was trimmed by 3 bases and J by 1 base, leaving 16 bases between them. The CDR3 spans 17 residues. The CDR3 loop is CAWRRLTGHSGANVLTF. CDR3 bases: TGTGCCTGGAGACGACTAACAGGGCATTCTGGGGCCAACGTCCTGACTTTC.

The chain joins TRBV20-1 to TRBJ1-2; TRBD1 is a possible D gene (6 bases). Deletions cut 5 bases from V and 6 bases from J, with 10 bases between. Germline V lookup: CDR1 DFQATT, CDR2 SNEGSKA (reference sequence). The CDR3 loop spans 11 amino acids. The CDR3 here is CSADRRNGYTF. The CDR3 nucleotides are TGCAGTGCTGACAGGAGGAATGGCTACACCTTC.

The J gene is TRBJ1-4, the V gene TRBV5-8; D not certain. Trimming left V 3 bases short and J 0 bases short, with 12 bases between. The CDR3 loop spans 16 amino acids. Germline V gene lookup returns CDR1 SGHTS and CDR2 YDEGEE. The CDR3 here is CASSWPDSPTNEKLFF. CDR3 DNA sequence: TGTGCCAGCAGCTGGCCGGACTCCCCAACTAATGAAAAACTGTTTTTT. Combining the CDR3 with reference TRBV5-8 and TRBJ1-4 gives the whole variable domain EAGVTQSPTHLIKTRGQQATLRCSPISGHTSVYWYQQALGLGLQFLLWYDEGEERNRGNFPPRFSGRQFPNYSSELNVNALELEDSALYLCASSWPDSPTNEKLFFGSGTQLSVL.

The CDR3 sequence: CASSPPGKGASYEQYF. The CDR3 bases are TGTGCCAGCTCACCACCTGGAAAGGGGGCATCCTACGAGCAGTACTTC. The chain links TRBV18 to TRBJ2-7; 7 nucleotides align to TRBD1. This CDR3 has 16 amino acids. CDR1 and CDR2 (germline): KGHSH, LQKENI. J was trimmed by 1 base and V by 0 bases; bases with no gene match: 6.

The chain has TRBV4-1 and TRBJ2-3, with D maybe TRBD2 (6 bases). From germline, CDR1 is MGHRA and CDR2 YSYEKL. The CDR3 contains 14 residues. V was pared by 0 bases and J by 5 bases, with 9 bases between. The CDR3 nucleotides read TGCGCCAGCAGCCAAGAGGGGCGGGAAGATACGCAGTATTTT. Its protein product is CASSQEGREDTQYF.

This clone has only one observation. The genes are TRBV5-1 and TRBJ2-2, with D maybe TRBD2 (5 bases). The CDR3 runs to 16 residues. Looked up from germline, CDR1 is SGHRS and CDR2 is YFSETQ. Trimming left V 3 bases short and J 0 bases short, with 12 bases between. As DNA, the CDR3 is TGCGCCAGCAGCTCTAGGGAGAGAGCGAACACCGGGGAGCTGTTTTTT. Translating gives CASSSRERANTGELFF.

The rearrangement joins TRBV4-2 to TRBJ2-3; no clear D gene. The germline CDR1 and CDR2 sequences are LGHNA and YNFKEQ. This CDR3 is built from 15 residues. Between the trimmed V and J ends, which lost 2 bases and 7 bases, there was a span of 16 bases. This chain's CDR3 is CASSQWRASPNTQYF. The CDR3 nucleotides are TGTGCCAGCAGCCAATGGCGAGCGAGCCCAAATACGCAGTATTTT.